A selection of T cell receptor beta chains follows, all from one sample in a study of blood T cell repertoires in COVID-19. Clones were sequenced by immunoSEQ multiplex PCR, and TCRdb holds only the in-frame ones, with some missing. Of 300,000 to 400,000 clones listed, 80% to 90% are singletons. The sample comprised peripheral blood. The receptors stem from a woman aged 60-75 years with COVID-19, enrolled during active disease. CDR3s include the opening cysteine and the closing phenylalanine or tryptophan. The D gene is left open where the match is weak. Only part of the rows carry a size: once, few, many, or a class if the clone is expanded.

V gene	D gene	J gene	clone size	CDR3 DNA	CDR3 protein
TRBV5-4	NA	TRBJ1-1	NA	TGTGCCAGCCGGGGACAAACGAACACTGAAGCTTTCTTT	CASRGQTNTEAFF
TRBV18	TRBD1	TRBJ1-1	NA	TGTGCCAGCTCACCGGACAGGGGGCTTGGGAACACTGAAGCTTTCTTT	CASSPDRGLGNTEAFF
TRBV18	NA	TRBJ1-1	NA	TGTGCCAGCTCACCTAAGACAGGCACTGAAGCTTTCTTT	CASSPKTGTEAFF
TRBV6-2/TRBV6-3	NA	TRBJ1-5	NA	TGTGCCAGCAGTTACAGTGAGGGCCAGCCCCAGCATTTT	CASSYSEGQPQHF
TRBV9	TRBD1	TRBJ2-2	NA	TGTGCCAGCACTCGCTCTCGACAGGGGGGTAACACCGGGGAGCTGTTTTTT	CASTRSRQGGNTGELFF
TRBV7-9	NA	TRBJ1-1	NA	TGTGCCAGCAGTTTCGATTCTACGGTCACTGAAGCTTTCTTT	CASSFDSTVTEAFF
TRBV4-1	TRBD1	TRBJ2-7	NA	TGCGCCAGCAGCCCCGGGACAGGCCGTTCCTACGAGCAGTACTTC	CASSPGTGRSYEQYF
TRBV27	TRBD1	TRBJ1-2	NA	TGTGCCAGCAGCGGACAGGGGAGGAATGGCTACACCTTC	CASSGQGRNGYTF
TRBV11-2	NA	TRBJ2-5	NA	TGTGCCAGCAGCTCTACCGGCGGGGCCCGACTGGGGGAGACCCAGTACTTC	CASSSTGGARLGETQYF
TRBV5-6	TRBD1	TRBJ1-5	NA	TGTGCCAGCAGCTTGAAGGGGGCAGGGGAGCCCCAGCATTTT	CASSLKGAGEPQHF
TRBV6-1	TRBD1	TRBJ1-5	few	TGTGCCAGCAGTGAAGAACAGGGGAATAATCAGCCCCAGCATTTT	CASSEEQGNNQPQHF
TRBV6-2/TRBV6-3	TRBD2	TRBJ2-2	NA	TGTGCCAGCAGCCAGCGGGGGGGCGACACCGGGGAGCTGTTTTTT	CASSQRGGDTGELFF
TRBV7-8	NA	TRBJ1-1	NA	TGTGCCAGCAGACGTAAACCACCCGGGATGAACACTGAAGCTTTCTTT	CASRRKPPGMNTEAFF
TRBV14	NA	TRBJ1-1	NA	TGTGCCAGCAGCCAAGATGACGGGATTACTGAAGCTTTCTTT	CASSQDDGITEAFF
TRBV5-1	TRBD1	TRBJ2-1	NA	TGCGCCAGCAGTCAGACAGGGAGCTCCTACAATGAGCAGTTCTTC	CASSQTGSSYNEQFF
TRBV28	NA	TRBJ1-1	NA	TGTGCCAGCAGTTTAACACCAATGAACACTGAAGCTTTCTTT	CASSLTPMNTEAFF
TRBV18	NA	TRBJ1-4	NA	TGTGCCAGCCAGAGGGCGGGCACTAATGAAAAACTGTTTTTT	CASQRAGTNEKLFF
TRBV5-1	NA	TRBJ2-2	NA	TGCGCCAGCACCGACGCTTGGACAGCAATGAACACCGGGGAGCTGTTTTTT	CASTDAWTAMNTGELFF
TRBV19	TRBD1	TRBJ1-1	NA	TGTGCCAGTAGTAATCCGGGACAGGGGACGAACACTGAAGCTTTCTTT	CASSNPGQGTNTEAFF
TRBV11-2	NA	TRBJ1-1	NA	TGTGCCAGCAGCTTTTCAGGGGCGAACACTGAAGCTTTCTTT	CASSFSGANTEAFF
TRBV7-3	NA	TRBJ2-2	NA	TGTGCCAGCAGCTTAACAACAGATTCATTGAACACCGGGGAGCTGTTTTTT	CASSLTTDSLNTGELFF
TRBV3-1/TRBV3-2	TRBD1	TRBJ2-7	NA	TGTGCCAGCAGCCACCTCGACAGGGCGCGAGAGCAGTACTTC	CASSHLDRAREQYF
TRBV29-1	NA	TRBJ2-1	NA	TGCAGCGTACGGGGGACGGGGGAGCAGTTCTTC	CSVRGTGEQFF
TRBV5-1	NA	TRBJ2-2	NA	TGCGCCAGCAGCCACCTCGGCGACCCCGGGACCGGGGAGCTGTTTTTT	CASSHLGDPGTGELFF
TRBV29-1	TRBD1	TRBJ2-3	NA	TGCAGCGCTAGACAGGGGTCACGCGGAGATACGCAGTATTTT	CSARQGSRGDTQYF
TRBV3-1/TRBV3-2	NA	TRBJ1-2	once	TGTGCCAGCAGCCCCCGGGTCCATGGGGGGGGCTACACCTTC	CASSPRVHGGGYTF
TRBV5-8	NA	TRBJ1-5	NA	TGTGCCAGCAGCTTTTATAGGGGTATTTTACAGGGCAATCAGCCCCAGCATTTT	CASSFYRGILQGNQPQHF
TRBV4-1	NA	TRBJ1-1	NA	TGCGCCAGCAGCCTCCCGGCGGGGGCCCCGAACACTGAAGCTTTCTTT	CASSLPAGAPNTEAFF
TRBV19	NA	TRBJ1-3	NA	TGTGCCAGTAGTGAGAGTAACTCTGGAAACACCATATATTTT	CASSESNSGNTIYF
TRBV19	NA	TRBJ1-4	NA	TGTGCCAGTAGTATGGAAGGGGCAACTAATGAAAAACTGTTTTTT	CASSMEGATNEKLFF
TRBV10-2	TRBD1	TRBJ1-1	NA	TGCGCCAGCAGTTCCGGACAGGGGAACACTGAAGCTTTCTTT	CASSSGQGNTEAFF
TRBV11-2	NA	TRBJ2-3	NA	TGTGCCAGCAGCTTAGACCGCACTCCAGATACGCAGTATTTT	CASSLDRTPDTQYF
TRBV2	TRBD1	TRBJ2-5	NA	TGTGCCAGCAGGGCCCGGGACAGGTACCAAGAGACCCAGTACTTC	CASRARDRYQETQYF
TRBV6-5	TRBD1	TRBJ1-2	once	TGTGCCAGCATTTCCGGGACAGGGAGTTTCTATGGCTACACCTTC	CASISGTGSFYGYTF
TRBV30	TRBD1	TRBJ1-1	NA	TGTGCCTGGAGCGGGGACAGGAACACTGAAGCTTTCTTT	CAWSGDRNTEAFF
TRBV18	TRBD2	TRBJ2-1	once	TGTGCCAGCTCCCAAAGCCTAGCGGGGGCCACCAATGAGCAGTTCTTC	CASSQSLAGATNEQFF
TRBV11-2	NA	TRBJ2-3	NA	TGTGCCAGCACCCTTCACCCGGGGGATACGCAGTATTTT	CASTLHPGDTQYF
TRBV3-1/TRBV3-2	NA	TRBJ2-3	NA	TGTGCCAGCAGCCAAGTTTCTAGGTCGGGTTTCGGCACAGATACGCAGTATTTT	CASSQVSRSGFGTDTQYF
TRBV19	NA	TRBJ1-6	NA	TGTGCCAGTAGTATCCCGGCGGGGAATTCACCCCTCCACTTT	CASSIPAGNSPLHF
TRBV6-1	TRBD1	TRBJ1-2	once	TGTGCCAGCAGTGAATCGGGGACAGGGCTCCCGGGCGGCTACACCTTC	CASSESGTGLPGGYTF